This T cell receptor beta chain originates from a study of early T cells in non-severe SARS-CoV-2 infection. This clonotype was counted at least ten times. TCRdb re-analysed the 5' RACE reads in MiXCR, keeping a single row per CDR3 protein. Among about 48,000 distinct CDR3 sequences, over 7.5% were seen once, and the ten largest hold 8% to 10%. The CDR3 has 15 amino acids. Trimming took off 5 bases at V and 2 bases at J, with 12 bases between the two ends. The germline V gene encodes CDR1 SEHNR and CDR2 FQNEAQ (reference sequence). The sequenced material came from whole blood. The TCR was taken from an adult who was a healthcare worker with PCR-confirmed SARS-CoV-2 infection or an uninfected control (not recorded which). The rearrangement uses TRBV7-9 and TRBJ2-2; D remains unclear. The CDR3 sequence: CASSPREGNTGELFF. CDR3 bases: TGTGCCAGCAGCCCGCGTGAAGGAAACACCGGGGAGCTGTTTTTT.